The 9 T cell receptor beta chains below come from one sample, sequenced in a study of neoadjuvant nivolumab and ipilimumab in lung cancer. Profiled with immunoSEQ multiplex PCR; TCRdb holds only in-frame clones, not every one. The sample includes tens of thousands of clones, 89% seen only once; the top ten take approximately 3.6%. Sequences were derived from peripheral blood, sampled before neoadjuvant nivolumab, alone or with ipilimumab. The origin of the receptors is an adult with non-small cell lung cancer.

The chain combines TRBV11-2 with TRBJ2-3, with D possibly called TRBD1 or TRBD2 (5 bases each). The CDR3 covers 17 residues. In germline, CDR1 is SGHAT, CDR2 FQNNGV. Deletions cut 7 bases from V and 1 base from J, with 21 bases between. CDR3 coding DNA: TGTGCCAGCACCGAGGCTTGGGGGAACACAGGCACAGATACGCAGTATTTT. Protein sequence: CASTEAWGNTGTDTQYF.

V and J are TRBV28 and TRBJ2-1; 10 bases match TRBD2. Germline trimming cut 6 bases from V and 4 bases from J; bases unmatched to any gene: 9. Germline CDR1 reads MDHEN; CDR2 reads SYDVKM. This CDR3 has 16 amino acids. The CDR3 DNA is TGTGCCAGCAGCCCCCCGACTAGCGGGTCGTACAATGAGCAGTTCTTC. Its protein product is CASSPPTSGSYNEQFF. Together with reference TRBV28 and TRBJ2-1, the CDR3 gives the full variable domain: DVKVTQSSRYLVKRTGEKVFLECVQDMDHENMFWYRQDPGLGLRLIYFSYDVKMKEKGDIPEGYSVSREKKERFSLILESASTNQTSMYLCASSPPTSGSYNEQFFGPGTRLTVL.

This chain links TRBV30 with TRBJ2-7; D not certain. The CDR3 loop spans 14 amino acids. Germline assignment: CDR1 GTSNPN and CDR2 SVGIG (reference sequence). V lost 4 bases and J lost 3, with 16 bases in between. CDR3 bases: TGTGCCTGGATTAGCCCCAATCCAAGCTACGAGCAGTACTTC. Translated, it gives CAWISPNPSYEQYF.

The chain links TRBV7-9 to TRBJ1-4; 7 nucleotides align to TRBD1. Germline CDR1 reads SEHNR; CDR2 reads FQNEAQ (reference sequence). Losses at the gene ends were 5 bases for V and 5 bases for J; bases not matched to a gene: 8. This CDR3 contains 15 residues. The CDR3 spells CASSVSGTENEKLFF. In DNA form, the CDR3 reads TGTGCCAGCAGCGTCTCCGGGACAGAGAATGAAAAACTGTTTTTT.

The CDR3 DNA follows: TGTGCCTGGAGTCATCAGACAGGGAGGGGCACAGATACGCAGTATTTT. It specifies CAWSHQTGRGTDTQYF. This rearrangement joins TRBV30 to TRBJ2-3, with D perhaps matching TRBD1 or TRBD2 (7 bases each). The V end was cut by 2 bases, the J end by 1 base, with 16 bases between. In germline, CDR1 is GTSNPN, CDR2 SVGIG (reference sequence). This CDR3 has 16 amino acids.

This clone was seen a single time. The V and J genes are TRBV25-1 and TRBJ1-3, with 12 positions matching TRBD1. CDR1 MGHDK and CDR2 SYGVNS come from the germline V gene. This CDR3 is built from 16 residues. The ends lost 4 bases at V and 4 bases at J; junction bases unmatched: 5. The CDR3 DNA reads as TGTGCCAGCAGTGGACCAGGGACAGGGGGCGGAAACACCATATATTTT. This translates into CASSGPGTGGGNTIYF. The variable domain in full, with the rest retrieved from reference TRBV25-1 and TRBJ1-3, is EADIYQTPRYLVIGTGKKITLECSQTMGHDKMYWYQQDPGMELHLIHYSYGVNSTEKGDLSSESTVSRIRTEHFPLTLESARPSHTSQYLCASSGPGTGGGNTIYFGEGSWLTVV.

The J gene is TRBJ2-7, the V gene TRBV7-9; 12 bases fit TRBD2. V trimming: 4 bases; J trimming: 5 bases; junction bases outside the gene matches: 9. CDR3 size: 16 residues. Germline V gives CDR1 SEHNR, CDR2 FQNEAQ (reference sequence). For the CDR3, the DNA is TGTGCCAGCAGCTCGGCTACTAGCGGGAGGATTAACGAGCAGTACTTC. It encodes CASSSATSGRINEQYF.

V usage is TRBV30 and J usage is TRBJ2-1; TRBD2 aligns across 12 bases. V was clipped by 0 bases and J by 8 bases; unmatched bases: 5. The V gene's germline CDR1 is GTSNPN and CDR2 SVGIG (reference sequence). The CDR3 runs 15 residues. The CDR3 loop is CAWSVRLAGGDEQFF. CDR3 in DNA: TGTGCCTGGAGTGTACGCCTAGCGGGAGGGGATGAGCAGTTCTTC.

The rearrangement uses TRBV5-1 and TRBJ2-1; D is unresolved. Germline lookup yields CDR1 SGHRS and CDR2 YFSETQ. Between the trimmed V and J ends, which lost 0 bases and 8 bases, there was a span of 9 bases. The CDR3 has 13 residues. DNA of the CDR3: TGCGCCAGCAGCTTGGGACCGGACGATGAGCAGTTCTTC. Its translation: CASSLGPDDEQFF.